One and the same sample provided the 14 T cell receptor gamma chains below, sequenced in a study of gamma-delta chains in newborns, infants, children. TCRdb re-called clones from the reads using CATT. Its listing shows around 16 gamma-chain clones. The specimen sequenced was blood. Receptors were obtained from a child who received the measles vaccine. This table probably holds off-target reads from a library built for another chain.

About this clone itself: Because the CDR3's place on the DNA is in doubt, the DNA is left out and the CDR3 is given as listed by TCRdb. No J gene call was made, and the V gene is TRGV9. The CDR3 spans 26 amino acids, including both terminal residues. Germline-derived CDR1 and CDR2 are GITISATS and ISYDGTV (reference sequence). CDR3 sequence reads: CACDTVLGDSSWDTRQMFFGTGIKLF.

Comments on this clone: It is unclear where the CDR3 begins or ends on the DNA, so no DNA is shown, and the CDR3 is as TCRdb lists it. No call exists for the J gene, whereas the V gene is TRGV9. Germline CDR1 reads GITISATS; CDR2 reads ISYDGTV (reference sequence). The CDR3 is 27 amino acids in total, end residues counted. The chain's CDR3 is CACDYSTGGQSSWDTRQMFFGTGIKLF.

V gene assignment gives TRGV9, but the J gene was left uncalled. There are 13 residues in the CDR3. Germline V gene lookup returns CDR1 GITISATS and CDR2 ISYDGTV (reference sequence). The CDR3 spells CACDTWGIAQLFF. The CDR3 bases are TGTGCCTGTGACACCTGGGGGATAGCACAACTCTTCTTT.

This clone appeared a single time. Because the CDR3's place on the DNA is in doubt, the DNA is left out and the CDR3 is given as listed by TCRdb. J gene calling gave no result, while the V gene is TRGV9. The V gene's germline CDR1 is GITISATS and CDR2 ISYDGTV (reference sequence). The CDR3 spans 27 amino acids, including both terminal residues. This chain's CDR3 is CACDTAPLGDSSWDTRQMFFGTGIKLF.

In its sample, this clone was seen once. It is unclear where the CDR3 begins or ends on the DNA, so no DNA is shown, and the CDR3 is as TCRdb lists it. No J gene was assigned, while the V gene was called as TRGV9. The CDR3 length is 28 residues, termini included. Germline V lookup: CDR1 GITISATS, CDR2 ISYDGTV (reference sequence). CDR3 residues: CACDTGFTGGPSSWDTRQMFFGTGIKLF.

A note on this clone: The DNA is omitted, as the CDR3 cannot be located on it reliably, and the CDR3 follows TCRdb's listing. No J gene call was made, and the V gene is TRGV9. Germline assignment: CDR1 GITISATS and CDR2 ISYDGTV (reference sequence). The CDR3 numbers 25 amino acids, ends counted. CDR3 in amino acids: CACDNTGGYSWDTRQMFFGTGIKLF.

J gene calling gave no result, while the V gene is TRGV9. Germline V gives CDR1 GITISATS, CDR2 ISYDGTV (reference sequence). The length of the CDR3 is 16 residues. The CDR3 coding sequence is TGTGCCTGTGACACAGGGGGGATAACTTTGACAGCACAACTCTTCTTT. This sequence encodes CACDTGGITLTAQLFF.

Details on this clone: It is unclear where the CDR3 begins or ends on the DNA, so no DNA is shown, and the CDR3 is as TCRdb lists it. This chain's CDR3 is CACDTLGDTLLQHSSWDTRQVFFGTGIKLF. The J gene has no call, while the V gene is TRGV9. The CDR3 is 30 amino acids long, termini counted. The V gene's germline CDR1 is GITISATS and CDR2 ISYDGTV (reference sequence).

The J gene has no call, while the V gene is TRGV9. The CDR3 is made up of 14 amino acids. Germline CDR1 is GITISATS and CDR2 is ISYDGTV (reference sequence). The CDR3 here is CACDVLGDTAQLFF. CDR3 in DNA: TGTGCCTGTGACGTACTGGGGGATACAGCACAACTCTTCTTT.

A word on this clone: The limits of the CDR3 on the DNA are not certain, so only TCRdb's listed CDR3 is given. The J segment was not called; the V segment is TRGV9. Per the germline V gene, CDR1 is GITISATS and CDR2 is ISYDGTV (reference sequence). The CDR3 is 27 residues long, ends included. CDR3 in amino acids: CACDTVLGDTYSWDTRQMFFGTGIKLF.

As regards this clone: The DNA is left out, because the CDR3 cannot be placed on it with certainty; the CDR3 is given as TCRdb lists it. No J gene was assigned, while the V gene was called as TRGV9. CDR1 is GITISATS and CDR2 is ISYDGTV in the germline V gene (reference sequence). Inclusive of both ends, the CDR3 amounts to 25 amino acids. CDR3 in amino acids: CACDKVLGDTWDTRQMFFGTGIKLF.

This clone has only one observation. No DNA is shown, since the ends of the CDR3 on it are uncertain; the CDR3 is the one TCRdb lists. The V gene is TRGV9, but the J gene lacks a call. Germline V gene sequence: CDR1 GITISATS, CDR2 ISYDGTV (reference sequence). The CDR3 totals 26 residues, both ends included. This CDR3 is CACDTVVGDFSWDTRQMFFGTGIKLF.

J gene calling gave no result, while the V gene is TRGV9. The CDR3 is made up of 18 amino acids. Germline-derived CDR1 and CDR2 are GITISATS and ISYDGTV (reference sequence). The CDR3 loop reads CAFSRYGAITFLTAQLFF. The CDR3 DNA reads TGTGCCTTTAGCAGGTACGGCGCTATCACCTTTTTGACAGCACAACTCTTCTTT.

Notes on this clone: Because the CDR3's place on the DNA is in doubt, the DNA is left out and the CDR3 is given as listed by TCRdb. V gene TRGV9 was called; the J gene was not. The CDR3 is made up of 29 amino acids, end residues included. Per the germline V gene, CDR1 is GITISATS and CDR2 is ISYDGTV (reference sequence). CDR3 sequence: CACDPPRYWGISGPWDTRQMFFGTGIKLF.